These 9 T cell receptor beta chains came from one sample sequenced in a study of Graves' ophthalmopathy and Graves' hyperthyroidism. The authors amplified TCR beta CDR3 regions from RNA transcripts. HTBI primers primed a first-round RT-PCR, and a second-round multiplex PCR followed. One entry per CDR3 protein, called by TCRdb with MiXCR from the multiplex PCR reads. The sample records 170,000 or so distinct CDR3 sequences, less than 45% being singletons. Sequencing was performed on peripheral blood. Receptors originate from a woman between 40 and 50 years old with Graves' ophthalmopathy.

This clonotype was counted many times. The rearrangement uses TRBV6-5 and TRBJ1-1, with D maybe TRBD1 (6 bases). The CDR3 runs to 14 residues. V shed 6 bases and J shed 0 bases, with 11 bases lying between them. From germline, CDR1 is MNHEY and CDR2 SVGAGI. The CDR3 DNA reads TGTGCCAGCAGACGGACAGACTTGAACACTGAAGCTTTCTTT. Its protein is CASRRTDLNTEAFF.

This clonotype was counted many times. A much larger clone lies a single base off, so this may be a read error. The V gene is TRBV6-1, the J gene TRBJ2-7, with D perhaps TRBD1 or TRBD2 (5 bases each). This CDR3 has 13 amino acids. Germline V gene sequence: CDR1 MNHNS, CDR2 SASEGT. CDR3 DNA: TGTGCCAGCAGTGAGACTCGGGGCTACGAGCGGTACTTC. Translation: CASSETRGYERYF.

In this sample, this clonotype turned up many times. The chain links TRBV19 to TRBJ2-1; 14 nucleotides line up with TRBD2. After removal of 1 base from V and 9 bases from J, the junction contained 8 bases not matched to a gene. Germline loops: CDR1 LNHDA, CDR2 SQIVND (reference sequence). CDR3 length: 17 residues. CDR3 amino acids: CASSIGRLAGGPREQFF. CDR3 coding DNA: TGTGCCAGTAGTATAGGACGACTAGCGGGGGGGCCCCGTGAGCAGTTCTTC.

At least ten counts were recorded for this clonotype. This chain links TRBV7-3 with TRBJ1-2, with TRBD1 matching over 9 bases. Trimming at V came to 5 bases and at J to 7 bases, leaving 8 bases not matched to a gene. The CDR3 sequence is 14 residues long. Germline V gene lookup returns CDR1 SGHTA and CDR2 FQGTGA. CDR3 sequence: CASSLTGGVGGYTF. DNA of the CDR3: TGTGCCAGCAGCCTCACAGGGGGCGTAGGTGGCTACACCTTC.

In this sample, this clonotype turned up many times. The CDR3 loop is CASGRDHWSTEAFF. The CDR3, as DNA: TGTGCCAGCGGGAGGGACCACTGGAGCACTGAAGCTTTCTTT. This chain joins TRBV6-5 and TRBJ1-1, with D perhaps matching TRBD1 (5 bases). Germline CDR1 MNHEY, CDR2 SVGAGI. This CDR3 region has 14 residues. V dropped 8 bases and J dropped 4 bases, with 17 bases sitting between them.

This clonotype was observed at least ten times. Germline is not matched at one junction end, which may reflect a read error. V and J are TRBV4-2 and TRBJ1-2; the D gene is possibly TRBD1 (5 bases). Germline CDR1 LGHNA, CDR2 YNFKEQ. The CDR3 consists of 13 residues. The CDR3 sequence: CANSQDLGHGYTF. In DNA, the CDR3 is TGTGCCAACAGCCAAGATTTGGGGCATGGCTACACCTTC.

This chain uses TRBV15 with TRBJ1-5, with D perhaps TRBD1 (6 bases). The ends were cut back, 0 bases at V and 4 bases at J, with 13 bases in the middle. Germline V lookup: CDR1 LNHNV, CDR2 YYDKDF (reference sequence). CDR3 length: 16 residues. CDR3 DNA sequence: TGTGCCACCAGCAGAGATAGGGGGGAAGTAAATCAGCCCCAGCATTTT. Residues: CATSRDRGEVNQPQHF.

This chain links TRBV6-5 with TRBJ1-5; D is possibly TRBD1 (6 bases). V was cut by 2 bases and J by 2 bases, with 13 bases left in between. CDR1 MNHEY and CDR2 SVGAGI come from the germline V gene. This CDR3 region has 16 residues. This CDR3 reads CASSYIVRGGNQPQHF. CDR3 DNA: TGTGCCAGCAGTTACATTGTCAGGGGAGGCAATCAGCCCCAGCATTTT.

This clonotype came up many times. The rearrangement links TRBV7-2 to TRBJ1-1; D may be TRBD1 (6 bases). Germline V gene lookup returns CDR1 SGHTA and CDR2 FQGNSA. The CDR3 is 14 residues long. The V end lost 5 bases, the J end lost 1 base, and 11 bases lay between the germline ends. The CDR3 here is CASSAGHSNTEAFF. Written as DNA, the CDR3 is TGTGCCAGCAGCGCGGGACACTCGAACACTGAAGCTTTCTTT.